Each of the 24 T cell receptor beta chains below was sequenced from the same sample in a study of blood T cell repertoires in COVID-19. Clones were sequenced by immunoSEQ multiplex PCR, and TCRdb holds only the in-frame ones, with some missing. The sample records under 150,000 clones, around 91% being singletons. Sequencing was carried out using peripheral blood. These receptors were obtained from a woman aged 55-69 years with active COVID-19.

The chain has TRBV10-3 and TRBJ1-5; no firm D call. The germline CDR1 and CDR2 sequences are ENHRY and SYGVKD. This CDR3 comprises 13 residues. V shed 7 bases and J shed 5 bases, with 12 bases lying between them. The chain's CDR3 is CAINTAADQPQHF. The CDR3 DNA sequence: TGTGCCATCAATACGGCGGCGGATCAGCCCCAGCATTTT.

This clone was seen just once. The DNA of the CDR3 is TGTGCCAGCAGTGACCCGGGAAATCGGAACGAGCAGTACTTC. Translated, it gives CASSDPGNRNEQYF. The rearrangement uses TRBV25-1 and TRBJ2-7, with a possible D match to TRBD2 (5 bases). Germline V CDR1 and CDR2: MGHDK, SYGVNS. Trimming pared 3 bases from V and 5 bases from J, leaving 14 bases between. This CDR3 contains 14 residues.

The chain carries TRBV18 and TRBJ1-1; perhaps TRBD1 as D (5 bases). The CDR3 sequence is 15 residues long. V lost 2 bases to trimming and J lost 4 bases, with 14 bases between them. Germline V gene sequence: CDR1 KGHSH, CDR2 LQKENI. The CDR3 DNA reads as TGTGCCAGCTCACCAGTAGGGGAAAGATTCACTGAAGCTTTCTTT. Its protein product is CASSPVGERFTEAFF.

V usage is TRBV28 and J usage is TRBJ1-5; D not certain. Germline values: CDR1 MDHEN, CDR2 SYDVKM. Trimming cost V 7 bases and J 5 bases, with 15 bases left between them. This CDR3 region has 14 residues. The CDR3 sequence: CASIAEPLHQPQHF. In nucleotides, the CDR3 is TGTGCCAGCATCGCCGAGCCCCTCCATCAGCCCCAGCATTTT.

The V gene is TRBV7-2, the J gene TRBJ1-1, with a tentative D call TRBD1 (5 bases). The CDR3 extends over 14 amino acids. Germline CDR1 reads SGHTA; CDR2 reads FQGNSA. V dropped 1 base and J dropped 4 bases, with 10 bases sitting between them. The CDR3 DNA reads TGTGCCAGCAGCTTAGGGGGGGAAATCACTGAAGCTTTCTTT. Its translation is CASSLGGEITEAFF.

The chain has TRBV30 and TRBJ2-2; 7 bases are a match to TRBD1. V was pared by 7 bases and J by 0 bases, with 2 bases of the junction left unmatched. Per the germline V gene, CDR1 is GTSNPN and CDR2 is SVGIG (reference sequence). The CDR3 totals 13 residues. CDR3 bases: TGTGCCTCGGGGACAGCGAACACCGGGGAGCTGTTTTTT. Protein: CASGTANTGELFF.

The chain is built from TRBV20-1 and TRBJ1-1; D is undetermined. This CDR3 contains 11 residues. V lost 2 bases to trimming and J lost 7 bases, with 8 bases between them. In germline, CDR1 is DFQATT, CDR2 SNEGSKA (reference sequence). CDR3 DNA sequence: TGCAGTGCTAGACCGGTGATTGAAGCTTTCTTT. Its translation: CSARPVIEAFF.

The chain carries TRBV2 and TRBJ2-7; no firm D call. Per the germline V gene, CDR1 is SNHLY and CDR2 is FYNNEI. There are 11 residues in the CDR3. Deletions cut 4 bases from V and 6 bases from J, with 7 bases between. The DNA for the CDR3 is TGTGCCAGCAGTGTTGACATCGAGCAGTACTTC. This translates into CASSVDIEQYF.

This chain links TRBV11-2 with TRBJ2-5; 12 positions agree with TRBD2. The CDR3 has 15 amino acids. Per germline, CDR1 SGHAT and CDR2 FQNNGV. With 4 bases clipped from V and 2 bases from J, the junction kept 2 bases outside the gene matches. CDR3 region: CASSYLAGGQETQYF. For the CDR3, the DNA is TGTGCCAGCAGCTACCTAGCGGGAGGGCAAGAGACCCAGTACTTC.

This chain connects TRBV19 to TRBJ1-1; 7 nucleotides agree with TRBD1. This CDR3 spans 12 amino acids. The V segment lost 5 bases and the J segment 5 bases; nucleotides outside the gene matches: 2. CDR1 is LNHDA, CDR2 SQIVND, per germline (reference sequence). The CDR3 sequence: CASSHRGTEAFF. DNA for the CDR3: TGTGCCAGTAGTCACAGGGGAACTGAAGCTTTCTTT.

This chain uses TRBV7-9 with TRBJ2-3; 12 nucleotides match TRBD2. CDR3 size: 16 residues. With 5 bases clipped from V and 5 bases from J, the junction kept 8 bases outside the gene matches. The germline V gene encodes CDR1 SEHNR and CDR2 FQNEAQ (reference sequence). The CDR3 is CASSARLAGVIDTQYF. The CDR3 DNA sequence: TGTGCCAGCAGCGCAAGACTAGCGGGAGTTATAGATACGCAGTATTTT.

This chain links TRBV28 with TRBJ1-4; the match to TRBD1 covers 8 bases. Germline V gene data show CDR1 as MDHEN and CDR2 as SYDVKM. V lost 5 bases and J lost 8; bases outside the gene matches: 4. CDR3 length equals 13 residues. The CDR3 is CASSRRGLEKLFF. Here the CDR3 DNA reads TGTGCCAGCAGTCGCAGGGGGCTGGAAAAACTGTTTTTT.

The chain links TRBV9 to TRBJ1-3; D perhaps matches TRBD1 (5 bases). V lost 4 bases and J 2 bases, leaving 10 bases between the germline ends. The CDR3 runs to 14 residues. Germline-derived CDR1 and CDR2 are SGDLS and YYNGEE. CDR3 sequence reads: CASSQGFTGNTIYF. CDR3 nucleotides: TGTGCCAGCAGCCAGGGATTCACTGGAAACACCATATATTTT.

This chain connects TRBV11-2 to TRBJ1-5; D is ambiguous. This CDR3 spans 15 amino acids. V lost 1 base to trimming and J lost 0 bases, with 7 bases between them. Per the germline V gene, CDR1 is SGHAT and CDR2 is FQNNGV. CDR3 sequence reads: CASSLGQHSNQPQHF. CDR3 coding DNA: TGTGCCAGCAGCTTAGGACAACATAGCAATCAGCCCCAGCATTTT.

This clone is a singleton in its sample. The chain links TRBV6-5 to TRBJ2-5; 7 nucleotides line up with TRBD2. CDR1 MNHEY and CDR2 SVGAGI come from the germline V gene. This CDR3 has 14 residues. The ends lost 6 bases at V and 7 bases at J; junction bases unmatched: 11. CDR3 sequence: CASSSTAGSGTQYF. CDR3 DNA: TGTGCCAGCAGCTCCACAGCGGGATCAGGGACCCAGTACTTC.

The rearrangement joins TRBV12-5 to TRBJ2-5, with 7 nucleotides matching TRBD2. CDR3 length: 13 residues. V shed 8 bases, J shed 5 bases, and the junction held 8 bases outside the gene matches. Germline V lookup: CDR1 LGHNT, CDR2 FRNRAP. The CDR3 DNA reads as TGTGCTAGTACCAAGGGAGGGCGGGAGACCCAGTACTTC. Its translation: CASTKGGRETQYF.

This rearrangement joins TRBV9 to TRBJ2-5; TRBD1 matches at 7 bases. V shed 0 bases, J shed 6 bases, and the junction held 8 bases outside the gene matches. This CDR3 contains 15 residues. Germline V CDR1 and CDR2: SGDLS, YYNGEE. CDR3 in amino acids: CASSVGGTALKTQYF. Here the CDR3 DNA reads TGTGCCAGCAGCGTAGGAGGGACAGCACTGAAGACCCAGTACTTC.

The chain links TRBV2 to TRBJ1-1; D may be TRBD1 (5 bases). Trimming removed 1 base from V and 10 bases from J, with 13 bases in between. Germline assignment: CDR1 SNHLY and CDR2 FYNNEI. There are 13 residues in the CDR3. The CDR3 protein is CASSEGWEGRAFF. Here the CDR3 DNA reads TGTGCCAGCAGTGAAGGTTGGGAGGGGAGAGCTTTCTTT.

The chain recombines TRBV5-1 with TRBJ2-7; D might be TRBD2 (5 bases). The germline V gene encodes CDR1 SGHRS and CDR2 YFSETQ. The CDR3 is 12 amino acids. The ends were cut back, 4 bases at V and 1 base at J, with 6 bases in the middle. The CDR3 spells CASSPGSYEQYF. CDR3 nucleotide sequence: TGCGCCAGCAGCCCGGGATCCTACGAGCAGTACTTC.

This clone is a singleton in its sample. This chain connects TRBV28 to TRBJ2-1, with TRBD2 identical over 7 bases. CDR1 is MDHEN, CDR2 SYDVKM, per germline. The length of the CDR3 is 18 residues. The V gene end was trimmed by 5 bases and the J gene end by 4 bases; junction bases not matched to a gene: 17. The CDR3 region has the DNA TGTGCCAGCAGTCGGGCGAGGGCTAGCGGAATCGGGTACAATGAGCAGTTCTTC. Its translation is CASSRARASGIGYNEQFF.

This chain uses TRBV7-3 with TRBJ1-6; a weak D match, TRBD1 (6 bases). CDR3 length: 16 amino acids. Trimming pared 5 bases from V and 7 bases from J, leaving 18 bases between. The germline CDR1 and CDR2 sequences are SGHTA and FQGTGA. The CDR3 nucleotides are TGTGCCAGCAGCCAGGGCGGGGGCTCGGGGAATTCACCCCTCCACTTT. Protein: CASSQGGGSGNSPLHF. Full variable domain (outside the CDR3, taken from reference TRBV7-3 and TRBJ1-6): GAGVSQTPSNKVTEKGKYVELRCDPISGHTALYWYRQSLGQGPEFLIYFQGTGAADDSGLPNDRFFAVRPEGSVSTLKIQRTERGDSAVYLCASSQGGGSGNSPLHFGNGTRLTVT.

V and J are TRBV28 and TRBJ2-7; maybe TRBD1 (5 bases). The CDR3 runs to 17 residues. V was cut by 5 bases and J by 0 bases, with 20 bases left in between. From germline, CDR1 is MDHEN and CDR2 SYDVKM. This chain's CDR3 is CASSIIGTGPLSYEQYF. CDR3 coding DNA: TGTGCCAGCAGTATTATAGGCACAGGACCTCTCTCCTACGAGCAGTACTTC.

The chain couples TRBV4-3 to TRBJ2-2; D possibly corresponds to TRBD2 (5 bases). The CDR3 covers 16 residues. Germline values: CDR1 LGHNA, CDR2 YSLEER. Trimming stripped 1 base from V and 1 base from J, with 10 bases between. The CDR3 reads CASSQARAVNTGELFF. The CDR3 region has the DNA TGCGCCAGCAGCCAAGCTCGAGCGGTGAACACCGGGGAGCTGTTTTTT.

This chain's CDR3 is CASSQSGGLSPNYGYTF. Here the CDR3 DNA reads TGCGCCAGCAGTCAATCTGGGGGGTTAAGCCCCAACTATGGCTACACCTTC. The chain joins TRBV23-1 to TRBJ1-2; a weak D match, TRBD1 (5 bases). TRBV23-1 carries the ORF label, with uncertain function. The CDR3 has 17 amino acids. The ends were cut back, 0 bases at V and 2 bases at J, with 16 bases in the middle.